These T cell receptor beta chains were read from a single sample in a study of shared clonotypes between healthy human individuals. Clones were sequenced by immunoSEQ multiplex PCR, and TCRdb holds only the in-frame ones, with some missing. The repertoire includes more than 200,000 clones, about 65% of them detected once, and more than 9.5% sits in the top ten. Sequencing used memory CD4+ T cells sorted from blood. These receptors all stem from a young man in good health. CDR3s include the opening cysteine and the closing phenylalanine or tryptophan. A D gene is named only where the DNA matches it firmly. Expanded clones get a size class; other rows say once, few or many, or leave the size out.

v_gene: TRBV14; j_gene: TRBJ2-2; d_gene: TRBD2; abundance: few; CDR3nt: TGTGCCAGCAGCCAAAGGACTAGCGGGGCCGGGGAGCTGTTTTTT; CDR3aa: CASSQRTSGAGELFF
v_gene: TRBV28; j_gene: TRBJ2-3; d_gene: TRBD2; abundance: few; CDR3nt: TGTGCCAGCAGTTACCAGGGAGGACTAGCGGAGGACCCCACAGATACGCAGTATTTT; CDR3aa: CASSYQGGLAEDPTDTQYF
v_gene: TRBV28; j_gene: TRBJ2-7; d_gene: -; abundance: -; CDR3nt: TGTGCCAGCAGGTACGCCTACGAGCAGTACTTC; CDR3aa: CASRYAYEQYF
v_gene: TRBV27; j_gene: TRBJ1-5; d_gene: -; abundance: -; CDR3nt: TGTGCCAGCAGGGTAGGTGTCCCCAAGGGGAATCAGCCCCAGCATTTT; CDR3aa: CASRVGVPKGNQPQHF
v_gene: TRBV7-3; j_gene: TRBJ1-1; d_gene: -; abundance: -; CDR3nt: TGTGCCAGCAGCTTAATAGGTTGGGGAGAAGCTTTCTTT; CDR3aa: CASSLIGWGEAFF
v_gene: TRBV28; j_gene: TRBJ2-1; d_gene: TRBD2; abundance: -; CDR3nt: TGTGCCAGCAGTTATGGAGTGGGGAGGGGCTCCAATGAGCAGTTCTTC; CDR3aa: CASSYGVGRGSNEQFF
v_gene: TRBV5-1; j_gene: TRBJ2-2; d_gene: -; abundance: -; CDR3nt: TGCGCCAGCAGCTTAATGGGTGTCGGGGAGCTGTTTTTT; CDR3aa: CASSLMGVGELFF
v_gene: TRBV15; j_gene: TRBJ2-4; d_gene: -; abundance: -; CDR3nt: TGTGCCACCAGCAGAGGAAGGGATTTTGTAAACATTCAGTACTTC; CDR3aa: CATSRGRDFVNIQYF
v_gene: TRBV5-4; j_gene: TRBJ1-5; d_gene: -; abundance: -; CDR3nt: TGTGCCAGCAGCCGGGACAAAAATCAGCCCCAGCATTTT; CDR3aa: CASSRDKNQPQHF
v_gene: TRBV28; j_gene: TRBJ1-4; d_gene: TRBD1; abundance: -; CDR3nt: TGTGCCAGCAGCCTTCTGGGACAGACTAATGAAAAACTGTTTTTT; CDR3aa: CASSLLGQTNEKLFF
v_gene: TRBV7-2; j_gene: TRBJ2-1; d_gene: TRBD2; abundance: -; CDR3nt: TGTGCCAGCAGCTTTAGAACTAGCGCGTACAATGAGCAGTTCTTC; CDR3aa: CASSFRTSAYNEQFF
v_gene: TRBV11-3; j_gene: TRBJ2-2; d_gene: -; abundance: -; CDR3nt: TGTGCCAGCAGCTTAGGGACCGGACGGTCGAACACCGGGGAGCTGTTTTTT; CDR3aa: CASSLGTGRSNTGELFF
v_gene: TRBV5-1; j_gene: TRBJ2-1; d_gene: TRBD2; abundance: -; CDR3nt: TGCGCCAGCAGCGAGGGGACTAGCGGCCGGAATGAGCAGTTCTTC; CDR3aa: CASSEGTSGRNEQFF
v_gene: TRBV27; j_gene: TRBJ2-3; d_gene: -; abundance: -; CDR3nt: TGTGCCAGCAGACAAATCGGGCAGGGGAGCACAGATACGCAGTATTTT; CDR3aa: CASRQIGQGSTDTQYF
v_gene: TRBV5-5; j_gene: TRBJ1-1; d_gene: TRBD1; abundance: -; CDR3nt: TGTGCCAGCAGCAGGGGACAGACTTACACTGAAGCTTTCTTT; CDR3aa: CASSRGQTYTEAFF
v_gene: TRBV29-1; j_gene: TRBJ1-2; d_gene: -; abundance: few; CDR3nt: TGCAGCTTGGGGGACGGGGACTATGGCTACACCTTC; CDR3aa: CSLGDGDYGYTF
v_gene: TRBV5-1; j_gene: TRBJ2-3; d_gene: TRBD2; abundance: -; CDR3nt: TGCGCCAGCAGCTTGCCCCGACGGGAGGGCCGTGCAGATACGCAGTATTTT; CDR3aa: CASSLPRREGRADTQYF
v_gene: TRBV6-1; j_gene: TRBJ2-7; d_gene: TRBD2; abundance: many; CDR3nt: TGTGCCAGCAGTGTGACTAGCGGGAGCTCCTACGAGCAGTACTTC; CDR3aa: CASSVTSGSSYEQYF
v_gene: TRBV5-1; j_gene: TRBJ1-1; d_gene: -; abundance: -; CDR3nt: TGCGCCAGCAGCTTTGCGGGGAACACTGAAGCTTTCTTT; CDR3aa: CASSFAGNTEAFF
v_gene: TRBV7-9; j_gene: TRBJ2-2; d_gene: -; abundance: -; CDR3nt: TGTGCCAGCAGCTCGGACGGGAACACCGGGGAGCTGTTTTTT; CDR3aa: CASSSDGNTGELFF
v_gene: TRBV11-2; j_gene: TRBJ2-5; d_gene: TRBD1; abundance: -; CDR3nt: TGTGCCAGCAGCTCGGGGGACAGGCCCCAAGAGACCCAGTACTTC; CDR3aa: CASSSGDRPQETQYF
v_gene: TRBV19; j_gene: TRBJ2-7; d_gene: TRBD2; abundance: few; CDR3nt: TGTGCCAGTAGTAGGGTACCGACTAGCAGCTCCTACGAGCAGTACTTC; CDR3aa: CASSRVPTSSSYEQYF
v_gene: TRBV6-1; j_gene: TRBJ1-1; d_gene: TRBD1; abundance: -; CDR3nt: TGTGCCAGCAGTGGGGGACAGGGACACACTGAAGCTTTCTTT; CDR3aa: CASSGGQGHTEAFF
v_gene: TRBV6-4; j_gene: TRBJ1-2; d_gene: -; abundance: -; CDR3nt: TGTGCCAGCAGTGAGGGGTGGGGAAAAAACTATGGCTACACCTTC; CDR3aa: CASSEGWGKNYGYTF
v_gene: TRBV7-2; j_gene: TRBJ2-1; d_gene: TRBD1; abundance: once; CDR3nt: TGTGCCAGCAGCTTAAGACAGGGTGGTGAGCAGTTCTTC; CDR3aa: CASSLRQGGEQFF
v_gene: TRBV19; j_gene: TRBJ2-3; d_gene: TRBD2; abundance: -; CDR3nt: TGTGCCAGTAGTACTAGCGGGAGGGGGGATACGCAGTATTTT; CDR3aa: CASSTSGRGDTQYF
v_gene: TRBV4-3; j_gene: TRBJ2-3; d_gene: TRBD2; abundance: -; CDR3nt: TGCGCCAGCAGCCGAGGGACTAGCGAACCAGATACGCAGTATTTT; CDR3aa: CASSRGTSEPDTQYF